This TCR beta chain was captured in a study of blood T cell repertoires in COVID-19. Study details: Samples taken during acute and convalescent COVID-19 were collected in the United States, Italy and Spain.

This clone was counted between two and nine times. Original processing methods: Cell counts per sample came from amplifying reference gene primers. Assay used: immunoSEQ multiplex PCR; TCRdb lists only in-frame clones, some missing. V, J and clone size derive from that table, while D and trimming were established from the DNA sequence. In the table there are 280,000 or so clones, around 85% of which are singletons. Individuals drawn from around 25 US areas were about 18 to 95 years old. The source of this sequence is a woman aged 45-65 years who had recovered from COVID-19. The sequenced material came from PBMCs or T cells enriched from blood (not recorded which).

The CDR3 loop reads CASSLLYEQYF. As DNA, the CDR3 is TGTGCCAGCAGTTTACTTTACGAGCAGTACTTC. This chain connects TRBV28 to TRBJ2-7; no reliable D call. V dropped 2 bases and J dropped 4 bases, with 3 bases sitting between them. The germline V gene has CDR1 MDHEN and CDR2 SYDVKM. This CDR3 region has 11 residues.